The 30 T cell receptor beta chains reported below all come from one sample, sequenced in a study of blood T cells in healthy people across ages (dated by TCRdb to the mid-2010s). Library construction relied on 5' RACE. The run used an Illumina HiSeq 2500. The second PCR ran for roughly 7 to 12 cycles and used a J-beta primer mix along with a sample-barcoded 5' primer. TCRdb trimmed public reads at Q25 via fastp, called clones via MiXCR and kept in-frame beta chains. Rows matching on CDR3 protein sequence are summarized as one entry with the most common DNA and genes. The sample table contains fewer than 2,000,000 distinct CDR3 sequences; only one count was recorded for about 35% of them. The ten largest account for over 9% of the sample. Sequenced: blood. Receptors were obtained from a woman aged 30 to 39 in good health.

The chain links TRBV9 to TRBJ1-1; no firm D call. With 2 bases removed from V and 3 bases from J, the gap between germline ends came to 11 bases. Germline CDR1 is SGDLS and CDR2 is YYNGEE. The CDR3 contains 14 residues. The CDR3 coding sequence is TGTGCCAGCAGCGTTGGGATTATGGACACTGAAGCTTTCTTT. The encoded protein is CASSVGIMDTEAFF.

This clonotype was observed at least ten times. The chain joins TRBV29-1 to TRBJ2-1; perhaps D is TRBD1 or TRBD2 (6 bases each). This CDR3 comprises 11 residues. Germline values: CDR1 SQVTM, CDR2 ANQGSEA. Trimming removed 5 bases from V and 8 bases from J, with 10 bases in between. The CDR3 DNA is TGCAGCGTTTTCGGGGGCGATGAGCAGTTCTTC. It specifies CSVFGGDEQFF.

The rearrangement uses TRBV20-1 and TRBJ1-2, with D tentatively TRBD1 (6 bases). Trimming cost V 0 bases and J 2 bases, with 13 bases left between them. Germline V gene sequence: CDR1 DFQATT, CDR2 SNEGSKA (reference sequence). The CDR3 loop spans 15 amino acids. The CDR3 coding sequence is TGCAGTGCTAGAGATCTGCGGGGGGCCAACTATGGCTACACCTTC. Translation: CSARDLRGANYGYTF.

The rearrangement links TRBV6-4 to TRBJ1-1; D not resolved. Per germline, CDR1 MRHNA and CDR2 SNTAGT. This CDR3 contains 13 residues. Trimming left V 6 bases short and J 6 bases short, with 14 bases between. The CDR3 loop reads CASRNTGYAEAFF. The CDR3 nucleotides are TGTGCCAGCAGGAACACGGGGTACGCTGAAGCTTTCTTT.

The rearrangement joins TRBV12-3 or TRBV12-4 to TRBJ2-3; D possibly corresponds to TRBD2 (6 bases). V lost 7 bases to trimming and J lost 4 bases, with 12 bases between them. The CDR3 length is 13 residues. The CDR3 sequence is CASNRGLADTQYF. The CDR3 DNA reads as TGTGCCAGCAATCGGGGACTGGCAGATACGCAGTATTTT.

The chain carries TRBV27 and TRBJ1-4; D is undetermined. The CDR3 runs to 14 residues. CDR1 and CDR2 from the germline V gene are MNHEY and SMNVEV (reference sequence). V was shortened by 3 bases and J by 4 bases, with 9 bases between the two germline ends. CDR3 bases: TGTGCCAGCAGTTTCCTGAACAATAATGAAAAACTGTTTTTT. It yields the protein CASSFLNNNEKLFF.

This clonotype was picked up a small number of times. The chain combines TRBV12-3 or TRBV12-4 with TRBJ1-3, with 7 bases fitting TRBD1. The CDR3 runs to 14 residues. Losses at the gene ends were 6 bases for V and 2 bases for J; bases not matched to a gene: 4. Here the CDR3 DNA reads TGTGCCAGCAGGTGGACAGGAACTGGAAACACCATATATTTT. This encodes CASRWTGTGNTIYF.

This clonotype was counted a single time. The chain joins TRBV21-1 to TRBJ2-5; the table names TRBD1, a call not compared with the DNA. TRBV21-1 is marked as a pseudogene. The CDR3 extends over 13 amino acids. Written as DNA, the CDR3 is TGTGCCAGCACCCCAGGGGGGGAAGAGACCCAGTACTTC. This encodes CASTPGGEETQYF.

This clonotype came up many times. The CDR3 reads CASSFRGGLETQYF. The CDR3 DNA reads TGTGCCAGCAGTTTTCGGGGGGGGCTGGAGACCCAGTACTTC. This chain joins TRBV12-3 or TRBV12-4 and TRBJ2-5, with 8 bases matching TRBD2. The CDR3 length is 14 residues. Losses at the gene ends were 3 bases for V and 5 bases for J; bases not matched to a gene: 5.

This sequence joins TRBV6-5 and TRBJ2-5, with D possibly being TRBD2 (5 bases). From germline, CDR1 is MNHEY and CDR2 SVGAGI. The CDR3 loop spans 14 amino acids. Trimming removed 7 bases from V and 1 base from J, with 13 bases in between. CDR3 in DNA: TGTGCCAGCAAGGGCTCCCTAGCCCAAGAGACCCAGTACTTC. Amino acid sequence: CASKGSLAQETQYF.

Only a few counts were recorded for this clonotype. This chain uses TRBV3-1 with TRBJ1-6; weak D call: TRBD1 (5 bases). This CDR3 is 15 amino acids long. V lost 1 base, J lost 9 bases, and 13 bases lay in between. CDR1 is LGHDT, CDR2 YNNKEL, per germline (reference sequence). The CDR3 reads CASSQVGGGGSPLHF. The CDR3 DNA follows: TGTGCCAGCAGCCAAGTGGGGGGAGGAGGTTCACCCCTCCACTTT.

The chain is built from TRBV2 and TRBJ2-3; D unresolved. Trimming cost V 4 bases and J 1 base, with 9 bases left between them. Germline V gene lookup returns CDR1 SNHLY and CDR2 FYNNEI. The CDR3 has 14 residues. CDR3 protein: CASSGVRRTDTQYF. CDR3 in DNA: TGTGCCAGCAGTGGAGTACGCCGCACAGATACGCAGTATTTT.

This chain uses TRBV5-6 with TRBJ2-3; D is ambiguous. This CDR3 is built from 17 residues. The V gene's germline CDR1 is SGHDT and CDR2 YYEEEE. The ends were cut back, 1 base at V and 2 bases at J, with 17 bases in the middle. As DNA, the CDR3 is TGTGCCAGCAGCTTGTCCCCCCTGGTGGGCCTCACAGATACGCAGTATTTT. Protein sequence: CASSLSPLVGLTDTQYF. Variable domain in full (rest from reference TRBV5-6 and TRBJ2-3): DAGVTQSPTHLIKTRGQQVTLRCSPKSGHDTVSWYQQALGQGPQFIFQYYEEEERQRGNFPDRFSGHQFPNYSSELNVNALLLGDSALYLCASSLSPLVGLTDTQYFGPGTRLTVL.

The chain uses TRBV20-1 and TRBJ1-5; the D is unclear. This CDR3 spans 12 amino acids. Germline values: CDR1 DFQATT, CDR2 SNEGSKA (reference sequence). This CDR3 is CSPRMADQPQHF. Here the CDR3 DNA reads TGCAGCCCTCGTATGGCGGATCAGCCCCAGCATTTT.

V usage is TRBV19 and J usage is TRBJ2-3; 12 bases are a match to TRBD2. The CDR3 is made up of 17 amino acids. The V and J ends lost 3 bases and 2 bases, in that order; junction bases with no gene match: 6. Germline-derived CDR1 and CDR2 are LNHDA and SQIVND (reference sequence). CDR3 sequence: CASSMWLAGGTTDTQYF. The DNA for the CDR3 is TGTGCCAGTAGTATGTGGCTAGCGGGAGGGACCACAGATACGCAGTATTTT.

Worth noting for this clonotype: Being one base from a much bigger clone, this may be a read error. CDR3 residues: CSARLELYGHTF. As DNA, the CDR3 is TGCAGTGCTAGATTGGAGCTCTATGGCCACACCTTC. This chain uses TRBV20-1 with TRBJ1-2; D remains unclear. Germline assignment: CDR1 DFQATT and CDR2 SNEGSKA (reference sequence). The CDR3 has 12 residues.

J is TRBJ1-2 and V is TRBV11-1; tentative D call: TRBD1 (5 bases). Trimming left V 7 bases short and J 4 bases short, with 16 bases between. Germline CDR1 SGHAT, CDR2 FQDESV (reference sequence). The CDR3 contains 14 residues. The CDR3, as DNA: TGTGCCAGCACCCGAGACCCAGGGTTCTATGGCTACACCTTC. As protein: CASTRDPGFYGYTF.

The gene calls are TRBV4-2 and TRBJ2-1; D tentatively reads TRBD1 or TRBD2 (6 bases each). V was cut by 0 bases and J by 7 bases, with 16 bases left in between. The germline V gene encodes CDR1 LGHNA and CDR2 YNFKEQ. The CDR3 runs 16 residues. This CDR3 is CASSQDASGGGNEQFF. The DNA of the CDR3 is TGTGCCAGCAGCCAAGATGCGAGCGGAGGGGGGAATGAGCAGTTCTTC.

The chain employs TRBV4-1 and TRBJ2-1; 9 bases line up with TRBD2. V was pared by 1 base and J by 6 bases, with 10 bases of the junction left unmatched. The CDR3 covers 17 residues. Germline V gene data show CDR1 as MGHRA and CDR2 as YSYEKL. The CDR3 is CASSQGPWTSETNEQFF. CDR3 sequence (DNA): TGCGCCAGCAGCCAAGGGCCATGGACTAGCGAAACCAATGAGCAGTTCTTC.

This clonotype showed up many times. The chain combines TRBV6-1 with TRBJ2-3; D possibly corresponds to TRBD2 (5 bases). The CDR3 has 13 amino acids. The germline V gene has CDR1 MNHNS and CDR2 SASEGT. V was trimmed by 4 bases and J by 4 bases, leaving 9 bases between them. CDR3: CASSVASPDTQYF. The CDR3, as DNA: TGTGCCAGCAGTGTGGCTAGCCCAGATACGCAGTATTTT.

The gene calls are TRBV27 and TRBJ2-7; D gene uncertain. This CDR3 has 14 residues. The ends were cut back, 3 bases at V and 3 bases at J, with 12 bases in the middle. Germline V CDR1 and CDR2: MNHEY, SMNVEV (reference sequence). The DNA for the CDR3 is TGTGCCAGCAGTTTCGTGGGGAATCTCTACGAGCAGTACTTC. This codes for CASSFVGNLYEQYF.

This clonotype was seen repeatedly, ten times or more. The chain links TRBV20-1 to TRBJ2-7, with D perhaps given as TRBD1 or TRBD2 (5 bases each). Germline lookup yields CDR1 DFQATT and CDR2 SNEGSKA (reference sequence). The V end lost 7 bases, the J end lost 2 bases, and 12 bases lay between the germline ends. The CDR3 extends over 12 amino acids. The CDR3 loop is CSGEGETYEQYF. The CDR3, as DNA: TGCAGTGGCGAAGGGGAGACCTACGAGCAGTACTTC.

A single count supports this clonotype. CDR3 bases: TGCGCCGGCATCGCCCACGGACTATTTTATCTTCCTAGCACAGATACGCAGTATTTT. It codes for CAGIAHGLFYLPSTDTQYF. V and J are TRBV5-1 and TRBJ2-3; perhaps TRBD2 as D (6 bases). This CDR3 region has 19 residues. V was shortened by 10 bases and J by 0 bases, with 30 bases between the two germline ends. Germline V gives CDR1 SGHRS, CDR2 YFSETQ.

This clonotype was detected only a few times. In DNA form, the CDR3 reads TGTGCCAGCTCGCAGGGGGCCGGTCAGCCCCAGCATTTT. Amino acids: CASSQGAGQPQHF. The chain joins TRBV18 to TRBJ1-5; 8 bases are a match to TRBD1. The trim removed 6 bases at V and 6 bases at J, leaving 4 bases unmatched. CDR3 size: 13 residues. The V gene's germline CDR1 is KGHSH and CDR2 LQKENI. Based on the CDR3 plus reference TRBV18 and TRBJ1-5, the full variable domain is NAGVMQNPRHLVRRRGQEARLRCSPMKGHSHVYWYRQLPEEGLKFMVYLQKENIIDESGMPKERFSAEFPKEGPSILRIQQVVRGDSAAYFCASSQGAGQPQHFGDGTRLSIL.

This clonotype has only a few counts. The rearrangement uses TRBV7-2 and TRBJ2-7, with 12 positions matching TRBD2. Trimming removed 1 base from V and 7 bases from J; junction bases left unmatched: 11. Germline CDR1 SGHTA, CDR2 FQGNSA. The CDR3 consists of 17 residues. The CDR3 loop reads CASSLEASGGALGEQYF. For the CDR3, the DNA is TGTGCCAGCAGCTTAGAGGCTAGCGGGGGGGCCTTAGGGGAGCAGTACTTC. Supplemented by reference TRBV7-2 and TRBJ2-7, the full variable domain reads GAGVSQSPSNKVTEKGKDVELRCDPISGHTALYWYRQSLGQGLEFLIYFQGNSAPDKSGLPSDRFSAERTGGSVSTLTIQRTQQEDSAVYLCASSLEASGGALGEQYFGPGTRLTVT.

This sequence joins TRBV30 and TRBJ1-2, with 9 bases matching TRBD1. Germline V CDR1 and CDR2: GTSNPN, SVGIG (reference sequence). The CDR3 spans 15 residues. J lost 6 bases, V lost 2 bases, and 10 bases had no gene match. CDR3 sequence reads: CAWSRALGQGDGYTF. Here the CDR3 DNA reads TGTGCCTGGAGTCGTGCTCTGGGACAGGGAGATGGCTACACCTTC.

Only a few counts were recorded for this clonotype. The chain links TRBV7-3 to TRBJ2-2; TRBD2 agrees at 7 bases. The V gene's germline CDR1 is SGHTA and CDR2 FQGTGA. J gave up 1 base and V 8 bases, and 7 bases lay outside the gene matches. CDR3 size: 15 residues. CDR3 residues: CASGWEGQNTGELFF. The CDR3 nucleotides read TGTGCCAGCGGCTGGGAGGGCCAGAACACCGGGGAGCTGTTTTTT. The full variable domain, rest sourced from reference TRBV7-3 and TRBJ2-2, is GAGVSQTPSNKVTEKGKYVELRCDPISGHTALYWYRQSLGQGPEFLIYFQGTGAADDSGLPNDRFFAVRPEGSVSTLKIQRTERGDSAVYLCASGWEGQNTGELFFGEGSRLTVL.

This clonotype showed up many times. The V call is TRBV3-1, the J call TRBJ2-7; 7 bases match TRBD2. The trim removed 3 bases at V and 9 bases at J, leaving 17 bases unmatched. This CDR3 comprises 16 residues. CDR1 LGHDT and CDR2 YNNKEL come from the germline V gene (reference sequence). The CDR3 loop is CASSHPTGLVPVVQYF. CDR3 DNA: TGTGCCAGCAGCCATCCGACCGGACTAGTCCCGGTTGTGCAGTACTTC.

This clonotype appeared a few times. This chain uses TRBV6-2 or TRBV6-3 with TRBJ1-1, with a possible D match to TRBD1 (5 bases). Germline assignment: CDR1 MNHEY and CDR2 SVGEGT. Trimming removed 6 bases at V and 2 bases at J, with 16 bases between. CDR3 length: 15 amino acids. The CDR3 DNA reads TGTGCCAGCAGGCCACCTAGAGGGGTTAACACTGAAGCTTTCTTT. This encodes CASRPPRGVNTEAFF.

This clonotype was counted many times. This rearrangement joins TRBV20-1 to TRBJ2-5; TRBD2 matches at 7 bases. CDR1 DFQATT and CDR2 SNEGSKA come from the germline V gene (reference sequence). V trimming: 3 bases; J trimming: 4 bases; junction bases outside the gene matches: 5. The CDR3 consists of 13 residues. The CDR3 region is CSARGGGRETQYF. The CDR3 DNA reads TGCAGTGCTAGGGGCGGCGGGAGAGAGACCCAGTACTTC.